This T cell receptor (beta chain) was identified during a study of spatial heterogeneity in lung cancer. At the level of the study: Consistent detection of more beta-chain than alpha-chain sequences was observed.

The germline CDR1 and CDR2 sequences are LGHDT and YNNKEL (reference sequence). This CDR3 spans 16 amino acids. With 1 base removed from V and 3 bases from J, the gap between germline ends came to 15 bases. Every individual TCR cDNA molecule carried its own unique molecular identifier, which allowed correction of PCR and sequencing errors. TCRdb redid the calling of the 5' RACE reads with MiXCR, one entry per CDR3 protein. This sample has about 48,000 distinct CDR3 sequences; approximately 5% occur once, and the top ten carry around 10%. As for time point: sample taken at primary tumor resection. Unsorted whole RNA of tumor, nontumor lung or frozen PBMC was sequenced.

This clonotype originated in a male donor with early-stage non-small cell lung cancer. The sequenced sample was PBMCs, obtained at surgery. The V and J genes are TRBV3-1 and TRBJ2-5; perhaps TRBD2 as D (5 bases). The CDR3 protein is CASSQGLLAGEETQYF. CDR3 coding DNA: TGTGCCAGCAGCCAAGGCTTATTAGCCGGGGAAGAGACCCAGTACTTC.